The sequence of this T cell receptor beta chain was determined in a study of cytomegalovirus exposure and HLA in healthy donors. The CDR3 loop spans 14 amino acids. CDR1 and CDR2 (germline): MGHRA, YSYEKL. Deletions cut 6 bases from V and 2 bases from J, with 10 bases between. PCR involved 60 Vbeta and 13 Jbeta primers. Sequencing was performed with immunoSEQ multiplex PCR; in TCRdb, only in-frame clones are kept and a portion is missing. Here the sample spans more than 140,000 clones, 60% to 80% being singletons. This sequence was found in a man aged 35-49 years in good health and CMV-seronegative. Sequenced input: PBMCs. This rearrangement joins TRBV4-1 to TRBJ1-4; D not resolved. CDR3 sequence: CASSTRATNEKLFF. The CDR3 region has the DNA TGCGCCAGCAGTACGAGGGCCACTAATGAAAAACTGTTTTTT.